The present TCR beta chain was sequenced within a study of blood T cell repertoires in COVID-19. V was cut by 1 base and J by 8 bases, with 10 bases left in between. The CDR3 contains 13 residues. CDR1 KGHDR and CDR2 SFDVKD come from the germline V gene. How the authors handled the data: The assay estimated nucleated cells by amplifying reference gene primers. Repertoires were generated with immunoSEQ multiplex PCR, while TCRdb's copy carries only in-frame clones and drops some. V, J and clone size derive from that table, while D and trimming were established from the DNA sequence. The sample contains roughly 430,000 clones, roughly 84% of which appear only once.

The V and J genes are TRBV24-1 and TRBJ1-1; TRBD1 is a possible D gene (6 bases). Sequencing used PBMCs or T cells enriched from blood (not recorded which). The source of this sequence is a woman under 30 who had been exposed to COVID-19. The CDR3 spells CATSDFPGTEAFF. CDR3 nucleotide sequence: TGTGCCACCAGTGATTTCCCCGGGACAGAAGCTTTCTTT.